This passage covers 19 T cell receptor beta chains from one sample sequenced in a study of T-cell reconstitution after alpha-beta-depleted transplantation in children. This sample's TCRbeta library carried unique molecular identifier barcodes. TCRdb re-called the PCR reads with MiXCR, one entry per CDR3 protein. Found here are fewer than 550,000 distinct CDR3 sequences, 16% of them singletons; the top ten hold approximately 28%. Source: PBMCs, mostly from graft donor cells, taken 360 days after TCRalphabeta/CD19-depleted stem cell transplant. All receptors derive from a boy less than two years old who had a stem cell transplant for Wiskott-Aldrich syndrome, so the T cells may come from the graft donor.

As to this clonotype: A read error may be the cause here, since a much bigger clone is one base away. The V and J genes are TRBV7-2 and TRBJ2-7, with D perhaps TRBD1 or TRBD2 (6 bases each). The CDR3 sequence is 15 residues long. Trimming removed 5 bases from V and 1 base from J, with 15 bases in between. Germline CDR1 reads SGHTA; CDR2 reads FQGNSA. DNA for the CDR3: TGTGCCAGCAGCCTTGCGGGACACGCATCCTACGAGCAGTACTTC. This codes for CASSLAGHASYEQYF. Variable domain in full (rest from reference TRBV7-2 and TRBJ2-7): GAGVSQSPSNKVTEKGKDVELRCDPISGHTALYWYRQSLGQGLEFLIYFQGNSAPDKSGLPSDRFSAERTGGSVSTLTIQRTQQEDSAVYLCASSLAGHASYEQYFGPGTRLTVT.

The genes are TRBV3-1 and TRBJ2-2, with D tentatively TRBD1 (5 bases). The CDR3 loop spans 16 amino acids. Trimming removed 1 base at V and 5 bases at J, with 14 bases between. The germline gives CDR1 LGHDT, CDR2 YNNKEL (reference sequence). The CDR3 is CASSQGRAGKTGELFF. The CDR3 bases are TGTGCCAGCAGCCAAGGTCGAGCAGGGAAAACCGGGGAGCTGTTTTTT.

This clonotype was seen a few times. The chain carries TRBV5-1 and TRBJ2-3; 7 positions agree with TRBD2. The length of the CDR3 is 14 residues. V was clipped by 4 bases and J by 4 bases; unmatched bases: 6. The germline CDR1 and CDR2 sequences are SGHRS and YFSETQ. The CDR3 here is CASSGRDYPDTQYF. CDR3 nucleotide sequence: TGCGCCAGCAGCGGACGGGACTACCCAGATACGCAGTATTTT. Combining the CDR3 with reference TRBV5-1 and TRBJ2-3 gives the whole variable domain KAGVTQTPRYLIKTRGQQVTLSCSPISGHRSVSWYQQTPGQGLQFLFEYFSETQRNKGNFPGRFSGRQFSNSRSEMNVSTLELGDSALYLCASSGRDYPDTQYFGPGTRLTVL.

This clonotype has at least ten counts. The chain uses TRBV28 and TRBJ2-5; TRBD2 is a possible D gene (7 bases). This CDR3 has 14 residues. The V and J ends lost 11 bases and 4 bases respectively, with 20 bases between them. Germline CDR1 and CDR2: MDHEN and SYDVKM. The CDR3 here is CAHRGGGTVETQYF. CDR3 in DNA: TGTGCCCACCGAGGGGGGGGGACCGTAGAGACCCAGTACTTC. The whole variable domain, filled in from reference TRBV28 and TRBJ2-5, reads DVKVTQSSRYLVKRTGEKVFLECVQDMDHENMFWYRQDPGLGLRLIYFSYDVKMKEKGDIPEGYSVSREKKERFSLILESASTNQTSMYLCAHRGGGTVETQYFGPGTRLLVL.

This clonotype turned up a few times. The rearrangement joins TRBV10-3 to TRBJ2-7; D possibly corresponds to TRBD2 (6 bases). Germline CDR1 reads ENHRY; CDR2 reads SYGVKD. V was pared by 2 bases and J by 6 bases, with 11 bases between. The CDR3 length is 13 residues. The CDR3 DNA reads as TGTGCCATCAGTGAGGAGCGGGTGGGCGAGCAGTACTTC. It encodes CAISEERVGEQYF.

This clonotype occurred a few times. J is TRBJ2-5 and V is TRBV12-3 or TRBV12-4; 12 bases align to TRBD2. CDR3 length: 17 residues. The J segment lost 1 base and the V segment lost 3 bases, leaving 6 bases of the junction unmatched. The CDR3, as DNA: TGTGCCAGCAGTTTGAGACTAGCGGGGGACCTCCAAGAGACCCAGTACTTC. It is translated as CASSLRLAGDLQETQYF.

The chain recombines TRBV10-3 with TRBJ2-2; no reliable D call. In germline, CDR1 is ENHRY, CDR2 SYGVKD. Trimming pared 10 bases from V and 0 bases from J, leaving 9 bases between. The CDR3 spans 13 residues. CDR3 in DNA: TGTGCCACCTCGACTCCGAACACCGGGGAGCTGTTTTTT. Amino acid sequence: CATSTPNTGELFF.

A few counts support this clonotype. The chain links TRBV24-1 to TRBJ2-2; D is uncertain. Trimming removed 2 bases from V and 4 bases from J, with 10 bases in between. Germline V gene data show CDR1 as KGHDR and CDR2 as SFDVKD. This CDR3 region has 15 residues. The CDR3 sequence: CATSDSRALTGELFF. Here the CDR3 DNA reads TGTGCCACCAGTGATTCCCGGGCCCTCACCGGGGAGCTGTTTTTT.

This clonotype has more than one count but fewer than ten. V gene TRBV5-6 combines with J gene TRBJ2-7; TRBD1 might be the D (6 bases). This CDR3 contains 15 residues. The V gene's germline CDR1 is SGHDT and CDR2 YYEEEE. V lost 6 bases, J lost 2 bases, and 18 bases lay in between. CDR3 in amino acids: CASNSAGAATYEQYF. CDR3 sequence (DNA): TGTGCCAGCAACTCCGCAGGGGCGGCCACCTACGAGCAGTACTTC.

This clonotype was counted between two and nine times. V and J are TRBV3-1 and TRBJ1-2; 10 bases are shared with TRBD1. The CDR3 is 14 amino acids. Per germline, CDR1 LGHDT and CDR2 YNNKEL (reference sequence). The junction had 6 bases not matched to a gene; V was cut back by 4 bases and J by 7 bases. The CDR3 DNA follows: TGTGCCAGCAGCCGGAGACAGGGGGCTTTTGGCTACACCTTC. Residues: CASSRRQGAFGYTF.

This clonotype has a handful of counts. The chain's CDR3 is CASSGGVFSTDTQYF. The DNA of the CDR3 is TGCGCCAGCAGCGGAGGGGTTTTTAGCACAGATACGCAGTATTTT. V is TRBV5-1 and J is TRBJ2-3; tentatively, D is TRBD2 (6 bases). Germline CDR1 SGHRS, CDR2 YFSETQ. The CDR3 totals 15 residues. With 4 bases removed from V and 0 bases from J, the gap between germline ends came to 12 bases.

This clonotype was counted between two and nine times. This chain links TRBV10-3 with TRBJ2-3; D not certain. CDR3 length: 15 amino acids. The germline gives CDR1 ENHRY, CDR2 SYGVKD. The germline V and J ends were trimmed by 2 bases and 1 base, with 10 bases remaining between them. CDR3 bases: TGTGCCATCAGTGAGAGTAGCATCGGCACAGATACGCAGTATTTT. It is translated as CAISESSIGTDTQYF.

The chain employs TRBV6-1 and TRBJ2-6, with a possible D match to TRBD2 (6 bases). Trimming removed 7 bases from V and 0 bases from J, with 16 bases in between. There are 17 residues in the CDR3. Germline lookup yields CDR1 MNHNS and CDR2 SASEGT. The CDR3 loop is CASTGDHSSSGANVLTF. DNA for the CDR3: TGTGCCAGCACGGGGGATCACTCGAGCTCTGGGGCCAACGTCCTGACTTTC.

V is TRBV4-3 and J is TRBJ2-2; D tentatively reads TRBD1 or TRBD2 (5 bases each). CDR1 and CDR2 from the germline V gene are LGHNA and YSLEER. Trimming stripped 0 bases from V and 1 base from J, with 12 bases between. The CDR3 runs 17 residues. The chain's CDR3 is CASSQDVGTVNTGELFF. CDR3 in DNA: TGCGCCAGCAGCCAAGATGTGGGGACGGTGAACACCGGGGAGCTGTTTTTT.

This chain connects TRBV10-3 to TRBJ2-7; D perhaps matches TRBD2 (7 bases). The CDR3 runs 16 residues. Germline V gene data show CDR1 as ENHRY and CDR2 as SYGVKD. The V end was cut by 5 bases, the J end by 5 bases, with 22 bases between. CDR3 bases: TGTGCCATCAGTAAGGCCGTAGGGGGAGGGCCGCACGAGCAGTACTTC. Translated: CAISKAVGGGPHEQYF.

This clonotype was counted a few times. The chain couples TRBV5-1 to TRBJ2-7; the D is unclear. CDR1 and CDR2 from the germline V gene are SGHRS and YFSETQ. Trimming took 5 bases from V and 2 from J, leaving 11 bases between them. CDR3 length: 13 amino acids. CDR3 in DNA: TGCGCCAGCAGATATGGACCGACCTACGAGCAGTACTTC. This gives the protein CASRYGPTYEQYF. The full variable domain, with the rest looked up from reference TRBV5-1 and TRBJ2-7, is KAGVTQTPRYLIKTRGQQVTLSCSPISGHRSVSWYQQTPGQGLQFLFEYFSETQRNKGNFPGRFSGRQFSNSRSEMNVSTLELGDSALYLCASRYGPTYEQYFGPGTRLTVT.

This clonotype was counted many times. The V and J genes are TRBV12-3 or TRBV12-4 and TRBJ2-5, with D unresolved. V lost 4 bases, J lost 3 bases, and 9 bases lay in between. The CDR3 has 13 amino acids. The CDR3 bases are TGTGCCAGCAGTTCCTCAATCAAAGAGACCCAGTACTTC. It codes for CASSSSIKETQYF.

The J gene is TRBJ2-5, the V gene TRBV5-1; perhaps TRBD1 as D (5 bases). Germline assignment: CDR1 SGHRS and CDR2 YFSETQ. CDR3 length: 13 residues. The ends were cut back, 3 bases at V and 5 bases at J, with 11 bases in the middle. CDR3 amino acids: CASSWQGSETQYF. The DNA for the CDR3 is TGCGCCAGCAGCTGGCAGGGATCCGAGACCCAGTACTTC.

V gene TRBV12-3 or TRBV12-4 combines with J gene TRBJ2-1, with 10 nucleotides matching TRBD1. Trimming cost V 5 bases and J 6 bases; bases outside gene matches: 7. The CDR3 has 15 amino acids. CDR3 bases: TGTGCCAGCAGTCCGGACAGGGGGTTTCCCAATGAGCAGTTCTTC. As protein: CASSPDRGFPNEQFF.